The 23 T cell receptor beta chains reported below all come from one sample, sequenced in a study of Graves' ophthalmopathy and Graves' hyperthyroidism. RNA served as the template for amplifying TCR beta CDR3 regions. HTBI-primed first-round RT-PCR preceded second-round multiplex PCR. TCRdb independently ran MiXCR on the multiplex PCR reads; one entry per CDR3 protein. The repertoire holds around 340,000 distinct CDR3 sequences, with 15% to 20% as singletons. Specimen: peripheral blood. Receptor source: an adult man with Graves' ophthalmopathy.

This clonotype was detected ten times or more. This chain connects TRBV5-1 to TRBJ1-1; possible D gene TRBD1, 5 bases. The CDR3 totals 16 residues. Trimming removed 0 bases at V and 6 bases at J, with 18 bases between. Germline V gene sequence: CDR1 SGHRS, CDR2 YFSETQ. CDR3 nucleotide sequence: TGCGCCAGCAGCTTGGGGGACGCGGAAGGGACCGCTGAAGCTTTCTTT. Amino acids: CASSLGDAEGTAEAFF.

The chain carries TRBV6-5 and TRBJ2-7; 8 bases are a match to TRBD1. Trimming took 4 bases from V and 2 from J; bases not matched to a gene: 4. The germline CDR1 and CDR2 sequences are MNHEY and SVGAGI. The CDR3 is 14 amino acids. CDR3 nucleotides: TGTGCCAGCAGTTCACAGGGGGAGGCCTACGAGCAGTACTTC. It encodes CASSSQGEAYEQYF.

This clonotype was seen repeatedly, ten times or more. This chain uses TRBV30 with TRBJ2-5; D unresolved. Germline CDR1 reads GTSNPN; CDR2 reads SVGIG (reference sequence). This CDR3 has 11 residues. The V end was cut by 5 bases, the J end by 9 bases, with 13 bases between. CDR3 protein: CAWEPGEAQYF. CDR3 DNA: TGTGCCTGGGAACCCGGAGAAGCCCAGTACTTC.

Many counts were recorded for this clonotype. The chain employs TRBV30 and TRBJ1-4; possibly TRBD1 for D (5 bases). The CDR3 sequence is 15 residues long. V was shortened by 0 bases and J by 4 bases, with 12 bases between the two germline ends. Germline CDR1 GTSNPN, CDR2 SVGIG (reference sequence). CDR3 nucleotide sequence: TGTGCCTGGAGTGTAAGGCGGGGCGGTAATGAAAAACTGTTTTTT. This gives the protein CAWSVRRGGNEKLFF.

This clonotype was recorded at least ten times. This sequence joins TRBV12-3 or TRBV12-4 and TRBJ2-2; no clear D gene. V lost 5 bases and J 6 bases, leaving 13 bases between the germline ends. The length of the CDR3 is 14 residues. CDR3 residues: CASSLEPGAGELFF. CDR3 nucleotides: TGTGCCAGCAGTCTGGAGCCTGGAGCCGGGGAGCTGTTTTTT.

This clonotype was detected ten times or more. This chain joins TRBV4-2 and TRBJ2-7, with 10 bases matching TRBD2. Trimming took 0 bases from V and 6 from J; bases not matched to a gene: 11. Looked up from germline, CDR1 is LGHNA and CDR2 is YNFKEQ. CDR3 length: 17 amino acids. The CDR3 DNA reads TGTGCCAGCAGCCAAGATTTTATGCTAGCGGGAGTGTTCGAGCAGTACTTC. Residues: CASSQDFMLAGVFEQYF.

This clonotype was counted at least ten times. The chain is built from TRBV7-9 and TRBJ1-1; D may be TRBD1 (5 bases). The germline gives CDR1 SEHNR, CDR2 FQNEAQ (reference sequence). V was trimmed by 5 bases and J by 3 bases, leaving 10 bases between them. This CDR3 spans 13 amino acids. The CDR3 DNA reads TGTGCCAGCAGCCCGAGCAGGGACACTGAAGCTTTCTTT. Its protein is CASSPSRDTEAFF. Full variable domain (outside the CDR3, taken from reference TRBV7-9 and TRBJ1-1): DTGVSQNPRHKITKRGQNVTFRCDPISEHNRLYWYRQTLGQGPEFLTYFQNEAQLEKSRLLSDRFSAERPKGSFSTLEIQRTEQGDSAMYLCASSPSRDTEAFFGQGTRLTVV.

Ten or more counts support this clonotype. The chain links TRBV30 to TRBJ1-2, with D hard to call. The CDR3 consists of 11 residues. Germline loops: CDR1 GTSNPN, CDR2 SVGIG (reference sequence). The V gene lost 3 bases and the J gene lost 3 bases, with 5 bases spanning the gap. CDR3 in amino acids: CAWRWDYGYTF. CDR3 bases: TGTGCCTGGAGGTGGGACTATGGCTACACCTTC.

This clonotype was recorded at least ten times. CDR3 DNA: TGTGCCAGCGGACAGGCAGCTTTATCCTACGAGCAGTACTTC. Its protein product is CASGQAALSYEQYF. The chain is built from TRBV6-2 or TRBV6-3 and TRBJ2-7, with 7 bases aligning to TRBD1. The CDR3 contains 14 residues. CDR1 MNHEY and CDR2 SVGEGT come from the germline V gene. The V and J ends lost 8 bases and 1 base, in that order; junction bases with no gene match: 8.

V and J are TRBV12-3 or TRBV12-4 and TRBJ2-5; D ambiguous. V lost 5 bases and J 4 bases, leaving 14 bases between the germline ends. The CDR3 consists of 14 residues. CDR3 nucleotides: TGTGCCAGCAGTCCCCCCGAGAATGGAGAGACCCAGTACTTC. Translated: CASSPPENGETQYF.

By frequency in the sample, this clonotype is medium-sized. J is TRBJ1-1 and V is TRBV27; tentative D call: TRBD1 (5 bases). This CDR3 has 16 amino acids. Per the germline V gene, CDR1 is MNHEY and CDR2 is SMNVEV (reference sequence). The V end was cut by 5 bases, the J end by 0 bases, with 16 bases between. This CDR3 is CASSSPRGGVNTEAFF. CDR3 in DNA: TGTGCCAGCAGTAGCCCGAGGGGTGGCGTGAACACTGAAGCTTTCTTT.

In this sample, this clonotype turned up many times. The chain is built from TRBV20-1 and TRBJ2-7, with 10 bases that match TRBD2. CDR1 and CDR2 from the germline V gene are DFQATT and SNEGSKA (reference sequence). CDR3 size: 14 residues. Unmatched junction bases numbered 6, after V lost 6 bases and J lost 1 base. CDR3 loop: CSAELAGSSYEQYF. The CDR3 coding sequence is TGCAGTGCGGAACTAGCGGGGAGTTCCTACGAGCAGTACTTC.

This clonotype has at least ten counts. The J gene is TRBJ2-7, the V gene TRBV3-1; 15 bases map to TRBD2. Trimming took 4 bases from V and 6 from J; bases not matched to a gene: 4. CDR1 is LGHDT, CDR2 YNNKEL, per germline (reference sequence). The CDR3 is made up of 15 amino acids. The CDR3 DNA follows: TGTGCCAGCAGCCCAGGACTAGCGGGGGGGCTCGAGCAGTACTTC. It specifies CASSPGLAGGLEQYF.

At least ten counts were recorded for this clonotype. The chain recombines TRBV30 with TRBJ1-1, with D possibly matching TRBD1 (6 bases). This CDR3 comprises 13 residues. The germline V and J ends were trimmed by 5 bases and 9 bases, with 19 bases remaining between them. Looked up from germline, CDR1 is GTSNPN and CDR2 is SVGIG (reference sequence). CDR3 DNA: TGTGCCTGGTCCAATTTGGGACAAGGCAAAGCTTTCTTT. It is translated as CAWSNLGQGKAFF.

This clonotype came up many times. J is TRBJ1-5 and V is TRBV11-1, with 7 bases fitting TRBD1. J lost 1 base, V lost 5 bases, and 17 bases had no gene match. Germline CDR1 reads SGHAT; CDR2 reads FQDESV (reference sequence). The length of the CDR3 is 19 residues. CDR3 sequence (DNA): TGTGCCAGCAGCCCCATCCCAGACAGGGCGTCCGGGAGCAATCAGCCCCAGCATTTT. Translated, it gives CASSPIPDRASGSNQPQHF.

This clonotype appeared many times. The CDR3 bases are TGTGCCAGCAGCCCGGCTCGACAGGGCGCCTGGCTTGGGGCCAACGTCCTGACTTTC. Encoded protein: CASSPARQGAWLGANVLTF. The genes are TRBV4-2 and TRBJ2-6; 7 bases align to TRBD1. Germline CDR1 LGHNA, CDR2 YNFKEQ. This CDR3 is built from 19 residues. V was pared by 4 bases and J by 3 bases, with 15 bases of the junction left unmatched.

The chain joins TRBV6-2 or TRBV6-3 to TRBJ2-7; TRBD2 matches 9 bases. V shed 7 bases and J 4 bases; nucleotides not matched to a gene: 8. CDR1 is MNHEY and CDR2 is SVGEGT in the germline V gene. The CDR3 extends over 14 amino acids. CDR3: CASIRREGRYEQYF. CDR3 nucleotides: TGTGCCAGCATCCGGCGGGAGGGCCGGTACGAGCAGTACTTC.

This clonotype was counted between two and nine times. The chain couples TRBV3-1 to TRBJ2-5, with 9 bases identical to TRBD2. CDR1 and CDR2 (germline): LGHDT, YNNKEL (reference sequence). This CDR3 contains 16 residues. V trimming: 0 bases; J trimming: 5 bases; junction bases outside the gene matches: 7. DNA of the CDR3: TGTGCCAGCAGCCAAGATTGGCTAGCGGGGAGCGAGACCCAGTACTTC. Its translation is CASSQDWLAGSETQYF.

The chain employs TRBV6-1 and TRBJ1-2; D is uncertain. CDR1 and CDR2 (germline): MNHNS, SASEGT. V was pared by 7 bases and J by 5 bases, with 17 bases between. The CDR3 consists of 14 residues. DNA for the CDR3: TGTGCCAGCACCTCTACTTCTGGAGGGTATGGCTACACCTTC. It is translated as CASTSTSGGYGYTF.

This sequence joins TRBV7-3 and TRBJ2-7; 7 bases align to TRBD1. The germline CDR1 and CDR2 sequences are SGHTA and FQGTGA. The CDR3 loop spans 15 amino acids. With 5 bases clipped from V and 0 bases from J, the junction kept 7 bases outside the gene matches. CDR3 DNA sequence: TGTGCCAGCAGCCCGGGGCCAGGGGGCTCCTACGAGCAGTACTTC. Translation gives CASSPGPGGSYEQYF.

This clonotype was seen many times. One junction end disagrees with the germline gene, perhaps due to a read error. This chain joins TRBV19 and TRBJ1-1; 7 positions match TRBD1. CDR1 and CDR2 (germline): LNHDA, SQIVND (reference sequence). CDR3 length equals 17 residues. As DNA, the CDR3 is TGTGCCAGTAGTATAGTTAGGCTGGCGGGGGACAGCACTGAAGCTCTCTTT. It is translated as CASSIVRLAGDSTEALF.

This clonotype was counted ten times or more. V usage is TRBV30 and J usage is TRBJ1-2; TRBD1 agrees at 7 bases. From germline, CDR1 is GTSNPN and CDR2 SVGIG (reference sequence). Trimming at V came to 8 bases and at J to 4 bases, leaving 7 bases not matched to a gene. This CDR3 is 12 amino acids long. CDR3 loop: CARRDSTYGYTF. The CDR3 coding sequence is TGTGCCCGTAGGGACAGTACCTATGGCTACACCTTC.

This clonotype was detected ten times or more. This chain links TRBV10-3 with TRBJ2-7; D tentatively fits TRBD1 or TRBD2 (5 bases each). Trimming took 6 bases from V and 3 from J, leaving 18 bases between them. This CDR3 region has 15 residues. Germline V lookup: CDR1 ENHRY, CDR2 SYGVKD. CDR3 in amino acids: CAIRRGLMGDYEQYF. CDR3 DNA: TGTGCCATCAGAAGGGGTCTCATGGGGGACTACGAGCAGTACTTC.